Shown below are 30 T cell receptor beta chains from a single sample sequenced in a study of CD8+ T cells in alopecia areata. Treatment described: oral pan-JAK inhibitor, 5-10 mg twice daily. It was cDNA, reverse transcribed from extracted RNA, that served as the sequencing template. Data came from immunoSEQ multiplex PCR; TCRdb stores just in-frame clones and leaves some out. The table lists 150,000 to 250,000 clones, around 60% of them singletons, with approximately 3.3% in the top ten. Material: CD4+ T cells sorted from blood, obtained at week 4, from a patient treated with tofacitinib. The receptor source for this set is a human donor with alopecia areata.

This clone occurred once. The chain uses TRBV9 and TRBJ2-7; 8 nucleotides match TRBD1. Per germline, CDR1 SGDLS and CDR2 YYNGEE. Trimming removed 4 bases from V and 2 bases from J; junction bases left unmatched: 8. The CDR3 spans 15 residues. For the CDR3, the DNA is TGTGCCAGCAGCCCTTCGGGACAGGCCACCTACGAGCAGTACTTC. Its translation is CASSPSGQATYEQYF.

The CDR3 region is CASSNRDSYEQYF. The CDR3 DNA reads TGTGCCAGCAGTAACCGGGACAGCTACGAGCAGTACTTC. This sequence joins TRBV2 and TRBJ2-7; 7 nucleotides align to TRBD1. V lost 5 bases, J lost 3 bases, and 4 bases stayed unmatched. This CDR3 spans 13 amino acids. Germline loops: CDR1 SNHLY, CDR2 FYNNEI.

The chain uses TRBV5-1 and TRBJ2-7; 10 bases fit TRBD1. The CDR3 runs 14 residues. The V gene end was trimmed by 0 bases and the J gene end by 3 bases; junction bases not matched to a gene: 0. Looked up from germline, CDR1 is SGHRS and CDR2 is YFSETQ. The CDR3 region is CASSLGDRGYEQYF. CDR3 nucleotides: TGCGCCAGCAGCTTGGGGGACAGGGGCTACGAGCAGTACTTC.

The rearrangement joins TRBV2 to TRBJ2-4, with TRBD2 matching over 11 bases. J gave up 9 bases and V 4 bases, and 5 bases lay outside the gene matches. Germline V gives CDR1 SNHLY, CDR2 FYNNEI. This CDR3 contains 14 residues. CDR3 sequence reads: CASSAALAGGIQYF. The CDR3 DNA reads as TGTGCCAGCAGTGCAGCCCTAGCGGGGGGCATTCAGTACTTC.

The V and J genes are TRBV2 and TRBJ2-3; D is unresolved. The CDR3 covers 11 residues. Trimming took off 4 bases at V and 6 bases at J, with 5 bases between the two ends. Per germline, CDR1 SNHLY and CDR2 FYNNEI. CDR3 protein: CASSGPDTQYF. CDR3 bases: TGTGCCAGCAGTGGGCCCGATACGCAGTATTTT.

V usage is TRBV2 and J usage is TRBJ2-3, with TRBD1 identical over 7 bases. This CDR3 region has 14 residues. Looked up from germline, CDR1 is SNHLY and CDR2 is FYNNEI. Trimming at V came to 11 bases and at J to 2 bases, leaving 10 bases not matched to a gene. This chain's CDR3 is CASGPGTVTDTQYF. CDR3 sequence (DNA): TGTGCCTCAGGACCCGGGACAGTCACAGATACGCAGTATTTT.

This chain connects TRBV5-1 to TRBJ2-7; TRBD1 is a possible D gene (6 bases). CDR3 size: 14 residues. The germline V and J ends were trimmed by 3 bases and 5 bases, with 15 bases remaining between them. CDR1 is SGHRS and CDR2 is YFSETQ in the germline V gene. In DNA form, the CDR3 reads TGCGCCAGCAGCTCGTTACAGGGAAGCGACGAGCAGTACTTC. Translated: CASSSLQGSDEQYF.

Turning to this clone: One junction end disagrees with the germline gene, perhaps due to a read error. This rearrangement joins TRBV29-1 to TRBJ2-5; no reliable D call. The CDR3 totals 11 residues. Germline assignment: CDR1 SQVTM and CDR2 ANQGSEA. In nucleotides, the CDR3 is TGCAGCGGTGAAGCGAAGGACACCCAGTACTTC. The encoded protein is CSGEAKDTQYF.

In this sample, this clone turned up once. The chain joins TRBV4-3 to TRBJ2-7; 9 bases agree with TRBD1. With 3 bases clipped from V and 3 bases from J, the junction kept 12 bases outside the gene matches. This CDR3 spans 17 amino acids. Germline V gives CDR1 LGHNA, CDR2 YSLEER. The CDR3 spells CASSHDRARDRDYEQYF. The DNA of the CDR3 is TGCGCCAGCAGCCACGACAGGGCCCGGGACAGGGACTACGAGCAGTACTTC.

The DNA of the CDR3 is TGCAGCGCCGCACCGGGACAGCCTACCGAGCAGTACTTC. This translates into CSAAPGQPTEQYF. The V gene is TRBV29-1, the J gene TRBJ2-7, with 7 bases aligning to TRBD1. V was clipped by 7 bases and J by 6 bases; unmatched bases: 12. Germline V gene sequence: CDR1 SQVTM, CDR2 ANQGSEA. This CDR3 region has 13 residues.

In its sample, this clone was seen once. The genes are TRBV11-2 and TRBJ2-5; tentatively, D is TRBD1 (6 bases). Germline values: CDR1 SGHAT, CDR2 FQNNGV. CDR3 length: 18 residues. Trimming removed 6 bases at V and 5 bases at J, with 28 bases between. The CDR3 DNA follows: TGTGCCAGCAGGTCCCCCTTCCGACAGGACGACGTTAGCGAGACCCAGTACTTC. It specifies CASRSPFRQDDVSETQYF.

This clone came up a few times. The chain is built from TRBV29-1 and TRBJ2-7; TRBD1 matches at 8 bases. V was clipped by 6 bases and J by 2 bases; unmatched bases: 9. This CDR3 comprises 14 residues. CDR1 and CDR2 (germline): SQVTM, ANQGSEA. The CDR3 bases are TGCAGCGTGGGGGACAGGCGGAGAACCTACGAGCAGTACTTC. It yields the protein CSVGDRRRTYEQYF.

The chain is built from TRBV5-1 and TRBJ2-7; 9 nucleotides agree with TRBD2. Germline loops: CDR1 SGHRS, CDR2 YFSETQ. The CDR3 extends over 15 amino acids. The J segment lost 5 bases and the V segment lost 4 bases, leaving 10 bases of the junction unmatched. The CDR3 loop reads CASSKSSGAADEQYF. Here the CDR3 DNA reads TGCGCCAGCAGCAAATCTAGCGGGGCGGCAGACGAGCAGTACTTC.

This clone was seen a few times. V gene TRBV5-1 combines with J gene TRBJ1-1; 7 bases line up with TRBD1. J lost 4 bases, V lost 5 bases, and 5 bases had no gene match. The CDR3 spans 13 residues. Germline lookup yields CDR1 SGHRS and CDR2 YFSETQ. Here the CDR3 DNA reads TGCGCCAGCAGACGACAGGGAGGCACTGAAGCTTTCTTT. Translated, it gives CASRRQGGTEAFF.

The chain links TRBV5-1 to TRBJ2-7; 9 bases match TRBD1. The germline V gene encodes CDR1 SGHRS and CDR2 YFSETQ. The length of the CDR3 is 14 residues. Germline trimming cut 4 bases from V and 6 bases from J; bases unmatched to any gene: 8. The CDR3 loop is CASSTSGQGGEQYF. Written as DNA, the CDR3 is TGCGCCAGCAGCACGTCGGGACAGGGTGGCGAGCAGTACTTC.

This clone was observed once. In DNA, the CDR3 is TGTGCCAGCAGTTTCCCATCTCGCGGCGGCCGGTACTTC. Its protein product is CASSFPSRGGRYF. This rearrangement joins TRBV28 to TRBJ2-7, with D unresolved. In germline, CDR1 is MDHEN, CDR2 SYDVKM. The CDR3 length is 13 residues. V dropped 3 bases and J dropped 12 bases, with 18 bases sitting between them.

CDR3 protein: CASSQGWEGTEAFF. CDR3 in DNA: TGCGCCAGCAGCCAAGGGTGGGAGGGGACTGAAGCTTTCTTT. The rearrangement uses TRBV4-1 and TRBJ1-1; D possibly corresponds to TRBD1 (5 bases). Germline lookup yields CDR1 MGHRA and CDR2 YSYEKL. Trimming removed 1 base from V and 5 bases from J, with 11 bases in between. CDR3 length equals 14 residues.

The chain recombines TRBV4-1 with TRBJ2-1, with 7 bases lining up with TRBD2. This CDR3 spans 16 amino acids. The V segment lost 1 base and the J segment 8 bases; nucleotides outside the gene matches: 11. The germline gives CDR1 MGHRA, CDR2 YSYEKL. The CDR3 coding sequence is TGCGCCAGCAGCCAAGGGGTTTCACTAGCGATAGATGAGCAGTTCTTC. It is translated as CASSQGVSLAIDEQFF.

The CDR3, as DNA: TGCGCCAGCAGCTTGGCGGGGACCCAGACGGAGACCCAGTACTTC. Residues: CASSLAGTQTETQYF. The chain combines TRBV5-1 with TRBJ2-5, with D possibly called TRBD1 or TRBD2 (5 bases each). The germline gives CDR1 SGHRS, CDR2 YFSETQ. V shed 0 bases and J shed 5 bases, with 14 bases lying between them. This CDR3 region has 15 residues.

Only a few counts were recorded for this clone. The chain links TRBV5-1 to TRBJ1-2; 7 bases fit TRBD1. The CDR3 runs 15 residues. Germline CDR1 SGHRS, CDR2 YFSETQ. Trimming took 4 bases from V and 2 from J; bases not matched to a gene: 8. Here the CDR3 DNA reads TGCGCCAGCAGCCTTACAGGGGAAGGCAACTATGGCTACACCTTC. Translation gives CASSLTGEGNYGYTF.

V gene TRBV29-1 combines with J gene TRBJ2-3; D is uncertain. The CDR3 has 10 residues. Germline lookup yields CDR1 SQVTM and CDR2 ANQGSEA. V lost 4 bases and J 7 bases, leaving 6 bases between the germline ends. Here the CDR3 DNA reads TGCAGCGTTGTGGGGTATACGCAGTATTTT. Amino acids: CSVVGYTQYF.

V usage is TRBV5-5 and J usage is TRBJ2-1; 13 bases are a match to TRBD2. With V trimmed by 4 bases and J by 7 bases, 5 bases remained unmatched. Germline lookup yields CDR1 SGHKS and CDR2 YYEKEE (reference sequence). CDR3 length equals 15 residues. CDR3 region: CASSVRTSGGNEQFF. CDR3 nucleotide sequence: TGTGCCAGCAGCGTCCGGACTAGCGGGGGAAATGAGCAGTTCTTC.

This clone was seen just once. The chain combines TRBV7-2 with TRBJ1-5; 10 positions agree with TRBD1. The germline V gene encodes CDR1 SGHTA and CDR2 FQGNSA. This CDR3 is 14 amino acids long. J lost 5 bases, V lost 5 bases, and 3 bases had no gene match. CDR3 sequence reads: CASSRTGGYQPQHF. CDR3 nucleotide sequence: TGTGCCAGCAGCAGGACAGGGGGTTATCAGCCCCAGCATTTT.

This clone was observed once. The chain joins TRBV27 to TRBJ2-3, with TRBD2 matching over 12 bases. This CDR3 comprises 16 residues. Looked up from germline, CDR1 is MNHEY and CDR2 is SMNVEV (reference sequence). V lost 8 bases, J lost 6 bases, and 12 bases stayed unmatched. The CDR3 bases are TGTGCCAGCCGGACGACTAGCGGGGGCCCCAGGGATACGCAGTATTTT. It yields the protein CASRTTSGGPRDTQYF.

V is TRBV11-2 and J is TRBJ2-5; D call uncertain. The CDR3 consists of 15 residues. The germline V gene has CDR1 SGHAT and CDR2 FQNNGV. Trimming left V 1 base short and J 2 bases short, with 11 bases between. CDR3 in amino acids: CASSLGASQQETQYF. The CDR3 bases are TGTGCCAGCAGCTTAGGGGCCAGCCAGCAAGAGACCCAGTACTTC.

The chain recombines TRBV5-4 with TRBJ2-7; no reliable D call. CDR3 length: 12 amino acids. V lost 0 bases and J lost 5, with 6 bases in between. Germline V gene data show CDR1 as SGHNT and CDR2 as YYREEE (reference sequence). The CDR3 region is CASSLEFDEQYF. For the CDR3, the DNA is TGTGCCAGCAGCTTGGAATTCGACGAGCAGTACTTC.

This chain connects TRBV29-1 to TRBJ1-2; possible D gene TRBD1, 5 bases. V was clipped by 0 bases and J by 2 bases, with 16 bases between them. CDR1 and CDR2 (germline): SQVTM, ANQGSEA. This CDR3 is 16 amino acids long. This chain's CDR3 is CSVEDLRDRKNYGYTF. The DNA of the CDR3 is TGCAGCGTTGAAGATCTGAGGGACCGAAAGAACTATGGCTACACCTTC.

V is TRBV29-1 and J is TRBJ2-3, with unresolved D. CDR3 length: 12 residues. V lost 4 bases, J lost 7 bases, and 12 bases lay in between. Germline V lookup: CDR1 SQVTM, CDR2 ANQGSEA. The CDR3 DNA is TGCAGCGTTGTGATGCCCGAATATACGCAGTATTTT. Translated: CSVVMPEYTQYF.

The chain links TRBV6-1 to TRBJ2-3; D remains ambiguous. The germline V gene has CDR1 MNHNS and CDR2 SASEGT. Deletions cut 8 bases from V and 1 base from J, with 13 bases between. This CDR3 region has 14 residues. The CDR3 loop reads CASSFLRGTDTQYF. In DNA, the CDR3 is TGTGCCAGCTCTTTCCTTAGGGGCACAGATACGCAGTATTTT.

In its sample, this clone was seen a few times. V is TRBV7-9 and J is TRBJ2-7; 8 positions agree with TRBD1. The germline CDR1 and CDR2 sequences are SEHNR and FQNEAQ (reference sequence). Trimming removed 1 base from V and 5 bases from J; junction bases left unmatched: 10. The CDR3 loop spans 16 amino acids. The CDR3 loop is CASSLGWQGAVHEQYF. In nucleotides, the CDR3 is TGTGCCAGCAGCTTAGGCTGGCAGGGGGCTGTCCACGAGCAGTACTTC.